This T cell receptor (beta chain) stems from a study of blood T cell repertoires in COVID-19. Study-level information: Researchers got acute and convalescent COVID-19 samples from the United States, Italy and Spain. T cells, B-cell-depleted T cells, or PBMCs provided the cDNA or gDNA that served as material.

Authors' methods: Amplification of reference gene primers provided the estimated nucleated cell counts. Measured with immunoSEQ multiplex PCR; TCRdb has only the in-frame clones, and not every one. The V and J calls and clone size are taken from that table; D and trimming were inferred from the DNA. The sample shows about 120,000 clones, approximately 90% of them seen only once. From germline, CDR1 is SGHVS and CDR2 FQNEAQ. Trimming took off 2 bases at V and 9 bases at J, with 8 bases between the two ends. The CDR3 consists of 12 residues. This clone was seen just once. Sequenced material: peripheral blood. The sequence derives from a human donor with acute or convalescent COVID-19. The donor label of this sample is uncertain. The J gene is TRBJ1-5, the V gene TRBV7-8; no firm D call. CDR3 region: CASSLLEGPQHF. Written as DNA, the CDR3 is TGTGCCAGCAGCTTATTGGAGGGGCCCCAGCATTTT.